This T cell receptor (beta chain) was documented in a study of early T cells in non-severe SARS-CoV-2 infection. One entry per CDR3 protein, called by TCRdb with MiXCR from the 5' RACE reads. The profile shows 60,000 to 90,000 distinct CDR3 sequences, about 15% of them singletons. V gave up 4 bases and J gave up 4 bases; unmatched junction bases: 8. The germline V gene has CDR1 SGHRS and CDR2 YFSETQ. CDR3 length: 16 residues. The sample was whole blood. This receptor was taken from an adult who was a healthcare worker with PCR-confirmed SARS-CoV-2 infection or an uninfected control (not recorded which). This chain uses TRBV5-1 with TRBJ2-1; TRBD1 matches 10 bases. The CDR3 sequence is CASSRPGTGAYNEQFF. The CDR3 DNA is TGCGCCAGCAGCCGACCCGGGACAGGGGCGTACAATGAGCAGTTCTTC.